This section outlines one TCR beta chain sequence together with its context. Sequencing used immunoSEQ multiplex PCR; TCRdb keeps in-frame clones, though not all of them. The profile shows about 170,000 clones, just over 90% of them singletons. This entry is derived from a study of control samples from healthy donors and cancer patients. The germline V gene has CDR1 SGHRS and CDR2 YFSETQ. This CDR3 has 15 amino acids. V was trimmed by 4 bases and J by 6 bases, leaving 17 bases between them. Sequenced: blood. The TCR was taken from a woman between 55 and 75 years old in good health. The V call is TRBV5-1, the J call TRBJ1-5, with D possibly matching TRBD1 (6 bases). The CDR3 nucleotides read TGCGCCAGCAGCCAATTTCCGGGGGCAGGTCAGCCCCAGCATTTT. This translates into CASSQFPGAGQPQHF.